This T cell receptor beta chain was recorded in a study of blood T cell repertoires in COVID-19. The wider study: From the United States, Italy and Spain came samples of acute and convalescent COVID-19. The analysed material was cDNA or gDNA that came from T cells, B-cell-depleted T cells, or PBMCs.

In the study's own analysis: The assay estimated nucleated cells by amplifying reference gene primers. The table came from immunoSEQ multiplex PCR; TCRdb's copy has only in-frame clones and leaves some out. V and J calls and clone size come straight from that table; D and trimming were deduced from the DNA. The data show about 130,000 clones, with approximately 84% seen just once and 9.5% to 15% held by the top ten. Sequences were obtained from peripheral blood. The origin of this receptor is a woman in her fifties or sixties with acute or convalescent COVID-19.

The CDR3 bases are TGCGCCAGCAGCTTGGTAGGGGCGGAGAACACCATATATTTT. Translation: CASSLVGAENTIYF. J is TRBJ1-3 and V is TRBV5-1; maybe TRBD1 (5 bases). CDR1 is SGHRS, CDR2 YFSETQ, per germline. Trimming removed 0 bases at V and 7 bases at J, with 11 bases between. The CDR3 has 14 amino acids.